This TCR beta chain was sequenced for a study of patients and donors after allogeneic stem cell transplantation. This clonotype was found a few times. A single record per CDR3 protein comes from TCRdb applying MiXCR to the RT-PCR reads. The sample lists some 2,100 distinct CDR3 sequences, less than 40% seen once, with 16% in the top ten. Germline V gives CDR1 SGHTA, CDR2 FQGNSA. The CDR3 length is 15 residues. V lost 8 bases to trimming and J lost 2 bases, with 18 bases between them. The rearrangement uses TRBV7-2 and TRBJ2-5; weak D call: TRBD2 (7 bases). This clonotype was sampled from a human donor who was either an allogeneic HSCT recipient or a stem cell or donor lymphocyte infusion donor (not recorded which). It is not recorded whose cells these are; they may come from a transplant donor. The sequenced sample consisted of blood, either unsorted or a sorted T cell fraction (not recorded which). As DNA, the CDR3 is TGTGCCAGCTCCCACCCGGGGGGCTTGCAAGAGACCCAGTACTTC. Translated, it gives CASSHPGGLQETQYF.